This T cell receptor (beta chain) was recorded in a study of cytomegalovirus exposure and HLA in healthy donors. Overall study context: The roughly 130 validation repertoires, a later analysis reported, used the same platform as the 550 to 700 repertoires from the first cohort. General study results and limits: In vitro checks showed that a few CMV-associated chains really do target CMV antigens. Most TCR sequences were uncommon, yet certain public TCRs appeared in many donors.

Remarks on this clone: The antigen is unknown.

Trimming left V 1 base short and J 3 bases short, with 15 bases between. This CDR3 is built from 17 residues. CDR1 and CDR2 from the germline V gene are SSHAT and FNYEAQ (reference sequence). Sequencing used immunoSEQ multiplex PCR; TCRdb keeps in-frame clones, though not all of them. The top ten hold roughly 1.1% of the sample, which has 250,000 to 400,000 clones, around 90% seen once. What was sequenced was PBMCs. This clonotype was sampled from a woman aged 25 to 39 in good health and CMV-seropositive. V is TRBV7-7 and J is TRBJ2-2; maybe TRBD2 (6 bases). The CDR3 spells CASSLEGTGFDTGELFF. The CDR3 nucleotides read TGTGCCAGCAGCTTAGAGGGGACTGGGTTCGACACCGGGGAGCTGTTTTTT.